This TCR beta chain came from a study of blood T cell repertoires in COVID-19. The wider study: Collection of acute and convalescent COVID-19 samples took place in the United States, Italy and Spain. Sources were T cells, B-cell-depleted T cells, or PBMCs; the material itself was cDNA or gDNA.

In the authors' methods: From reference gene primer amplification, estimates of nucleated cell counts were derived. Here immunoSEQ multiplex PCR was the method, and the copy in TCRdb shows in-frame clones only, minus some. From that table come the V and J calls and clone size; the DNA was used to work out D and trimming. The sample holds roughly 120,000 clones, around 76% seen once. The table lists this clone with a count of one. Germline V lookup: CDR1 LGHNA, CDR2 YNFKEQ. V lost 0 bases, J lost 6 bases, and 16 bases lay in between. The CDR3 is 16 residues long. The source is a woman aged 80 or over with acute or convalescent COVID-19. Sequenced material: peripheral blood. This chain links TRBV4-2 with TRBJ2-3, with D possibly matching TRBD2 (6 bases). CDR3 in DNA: TGTGCCAGCAGCCAAGAGGGGGTAGGCCGGGGGGATACGCAGTATTTT. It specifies CASSQEGVGRGDTQYF.